The next 23 T cell receptor beta chains were all read from a single sample in a study of blood T cell repertoires in COVID-19. Generated by immunoSEQ multiplex PCR, the TCRdb table keeps only in-frame clones and is missing some. This table has around 250,000 clones, about four fifths appearing once. The sequenced sample was peripheral blood. The source is a man between 25 and 39 years old who had recovered from COVID-19.

In DNA, the CDR3 is TGTGCCAGCAGCGTAGAGCAGAACACTGAAGCTTTCTTT. It is translated as CASSVEQNTEAFF. The chain couples TRBV9 to TRBJ1-1; D ambiguous. Trimming stripped 0 bases from V and 1 base from J, with 4 bases between. The germline CDR1 and CDR2 sequences are SGDLS and YYNGEE. The CDR3 loop spans 13 amino acids.

This clone was detected a few times. The chain is built from TRBV29-1 and TRBJ2-3; TRBD2 aligns across 10 bases. J lost 4 bases, V lost 5 bases, and 6 bases had no gene match. Germline CDR1 and CDR2: SQVTM and ANQGSEA. There are 14 residues in the CDR3. CDR3 amino acids: CSVSTSGVSDTQYF. The DNA for the CDR3 is TGCAGCGTTTCAACTAGCGGGGTTTCAGATACGCAGTATTTT.

There are a few counts of this clone. V gene TRBV6-5 combines with J gene TRBJ1-5; D uncertain. V was clipped by 8 bases and J by 5 bases, with 13 bases between them. CDR1 and CDR2 from the germline V gene are MNHEY and SVGAGI. The CDR3 contains 13 residues. This CDR3 reads CASSRGPDQPQHF. Here the CDR3 DNA reads TGTGCCAGCTCACGCGGTCCTGATCAGCCCCAGCATTTT.

The chain combines TRBV5-6 with TRBJ2-7; 10 nucleotides line up with TRBD1. V shed 4 bases, J shed 5 bases, and the junction held 9 bases outside the gene matches. CDR3 length: 15 amino acids. The germline V gene has CDR1 SGHDT and CDR2 YYEEEE. CDR3 region: CASSTDRGLFHEQYF. The CDR3 bases are TGTGCCAGCAGCACAGACAGGGGGCTGTTCCACGAGCAGTACTTC.

This chain connects TRBV6-5 to TRBJ1-3; possibly TRBD1 for D (6 bases). Germline assignment: CDR1 MNHEY and CDR2 SVGAGI. CDR3 size: 13 residues. V was cut by 6 bases and J by 6 bases, with 12 bases left in between. The CDR3 sequence is CASRHREENTIYF. CDR3 in DNA: TGTGCCAGCAGACACAGGGAAGAAAACACCATATATTTT.

The chain uses TRBV19 and TRBJ2-7; TRBD1 matches 10 bases. Losses at the gene ends were 4 bases for V and 1 base for J; bases not matched to a gene: 16. The CDR3 is 19 residues long. CDR1 LNHDA and CDR2 SQIVND come from the germline V gene (reference sequence). CDR3 in DNA: TGTGCCAGTAGTAGGATCGGGGACAGGGGCCTCCTGGGTTCCTACGAGCAGTACTTC. Amino acid sequence: CASSRIGDRGLLGSYEQYF.

The rearrangement joins TRBV7-8 to TRBJ1-5; 8 bases line up with TRBD1. The CDR3 has 17 residues. The germline V gene has CDR1 SGHVS and CDR2 FQNEAQ. Trimming cost V 1 base and J 1 base; bases outside gene matches: 6. The CDR3: CASSLGNQGASNQPQHF. The CDR3 bases are TGTGCCAGCAGCTTAGGGAACCAGGGGGCGAGCAATCAGCCCCAGCATTTT.

The chain carries TRBV2 and TRBJ1-6; perhaps TRBD1 as D (6 bases). V shed 1 base and J shed 10 bases, with 14 bases lying between them. The CDR3 totals 15 residues. Germline V CDR1 and CDR2: SNHLY, FYNNEI. In nucleotides, the CDR3 is TGTGCCAGCAGTGAAGAGGGCAGGGGAAGCTCACCCCTCCACTTT. Its translation is CASSEEGRGSSPLHF.

This clone was seen a few times. V and J are TRBV28 and TRBJ2-7, with 8 bases that match TRBD2. After removal of 10 bases from V and 9 bases from J, the junction contained 11 bases not matched to a gene. From germline, CDR1 is MDHEN and CDR2 SYDVKM. The CDR3 length is 12 residues. CDR3 bases: TGTGCCACCCGGGAGGGGCCCAAGGTGCAGTACTTC. As protein: CATREGPKVQYF.

The chain carries TRBV9 and TRBJ2-2; 10 nucleotides agree with TRBD1. V shed 4 bases and J 6 bases; nucleotides not matched to a gene: 3. CDR3 size: 14 residues. Germline V gene lookup returns CDR1 SGDLS and CDR2 YYNGEE. For the CDR3, the DNA is TGTGCCAGCAGCCCCGGGACAGGGGCCGGGGAGCTGTTTTTT. Amino acids: CASSPGTGAGELFF.

As for this clone: Other DNA sequences from this sample encode an identical CDR3 as well. CDR3 sequence (DNA): TGTGCCAGCAGCGTAGGGACACAAAACACTGAAGCTTTCTTT. It codes for CASSVGTQNTEAFF. The rearrangement uses TRBV9 and TRBJ1-1, with D possibly being TRBD1 (5 bases). Per germline, CDR1 SGDLS and CDR2 YYNGEE. There are 14 residues in the CDR3. Trimming removed 0 bases from V and 2 bases from J, with 8 bases in between.

The chain's CDR3 is CATSRDLASGTDTQYF. In DNA, the CDR3 is TGTGCCACCAGCAGAGATCTCGCTAGCGGAACAGATACGCAGTATTTT. This chain uses TRBV15 with TRBJ2-3; 7 bases agree with TRBD2. V gave up 0 bases and J gave up 3 bases; unmatched junction bases: 6. This CDR3 contains 16 residues. Germline loops: CDR1 LNHNV, CDR2 YYDKDF (reference sequence).

The gene calls are TRBV2 and TRBJ1-1, with a tentative D call TRBD1 (6 bases). The germline V gene encodes CDR1 SNHLY and CDR2 FYNNEI. V gave up 5 bases and J gave up 7 bases, with 17 bases separating them. The CDR3 loop spans 14 amino acids. As DNA, the CDR3 is TGTGCCAGCAGTATAAGACGAGGGGGGGGTGAAGCTTTCTTT. Its translation is CASSIRRGGGEAFF.

The chain carries TRBV11-2 and TRBJ2-3, with TRBD1 matching 7 bases. The CDR3 has 16 amino acids. The V segment lost 5 bases and the J segment 6 bases; nucleotides outside the gene matches: 14. From germline, CDR1 is SGHAT and CDR2 FQNNGV. The DNA of the CDR3 is TGTGCCAGCAGCCTCAGAGTCCGGGACAGTAGGGATACGCAGTATTTT. It encodes CASSLRVRDSRDTQYF.

To note about this clone: This sample also contains other DNA sequences that code for the same CDR3. This chain connects TRBV4-1 to TRBJ2-7, with a possible D match to TRBD2 (5 bases). Germline CDR1 reads MGHRA; CDR2 reads YSYEKL. This CDR3 is 13 amino acids long. V lost 0 bases, J lost 4 bases, and 7 bases lay in between. This chain's CDR3 is CASSQEAGYEQYF. DNA for the CDR3: TGCGCCAGCAGCCAAGAGGCGGGTTACGAGCAGTACTTC.

The CDR3 DNA sequence: TGCGCCAGCAGCTTACCGGGACAGGGGACCCTCGGGGAGACCCAGTACTTC. Translation gives CASSLPGQGTLGETQYF. The chain uses TRBV5-1 and TRBJ2-5, with TRBD1 matching over 10 bases. Per germline, CDR1 SGHRS and CDR2 YFSETQ. V lost 2 bases to trimming and J lost 5 bases; unmatched junction nucleotides: 12. The CDR3 spans 17 residues. Supplemented by reference TRBV5-1 and TRBJ2-5, the full variable domain reads KAGVTQTPRYLIKTRGQQVTLSCSPISGHRSVSWYQQTPGQGLQFLFEYFSETQRNKGNFPGRFSGRQFSNSRSEMNVSTLELGDSALYLCASSLPGQGTLGETQYFGPGTRLLVL.

The chain carries TRBV7-8 and TRBJ2-5; D is unresolved. V dropped 5 bases and J dropped 5 bases, with 15 bases sitting between them. The CDR3 has 14 residues. From germline, CDR1 is SGHVS and CDR2 FQNEAQ. CDR3 protein: CASSPPWPHETQYF. In nucleotides, the CDR3 is TGTGCCAGCAGCCCCCCGTGGCCACATGAGACCCAGTACTTC.

V and J are TRBV11-2 and TRBJ2-1; 7 bases are a match to TRBD2. The CDR3 covers 15 residues. Germline CDR1 and CDR2: SGHAT and FQNNGV. J lost 9 bases, V lost 4 bases, and 12 bases had no gene match. CDR3: CASSSGLADSSEQFF. CDR3 bases: TGTGCCAGCAGCTCTGGGCTAGCGGATTCCAGTGAGCAGTTCTTC.

This clone was detected only a few times. This chain links TRBV6-5 with TRBJ2-3, with TRBD1 identical over 8 bases. V was pared by 5 bases and J by 0 bases, with 1 base of the junction left unmatched. The CDR3 sequence is 14 residues long. Germline V gives CDR1 MNHEY, CDR2 SVGAGI. CDR3 residues: CASSRTGSTDTQYF. DNA of the CDR3: TGTGCCAGCAGTAGGACAGGGAGCACAGATACGCAGTATTTT.

The chain recombines TRBV10-3 with TRBJ1-2; 8 bases line up with TRBD1. Per germline, CDR1 ENHRY and CDR2 SYGVKD. There are 16 residues in the CDR3. J lost 8 bases, V lost 0 bases, and 11 bases had no gene match. CDR3 in amino acids: CAISESTGAVSGGYTF. The CDR3 DNA is TGTGCCATCAGTGAGTCGACAGGGGCAGTATCGGGGGGCTACACCTTC.

The chain is built from TRBV7-8 and TRBJ1-1; D is undetermined. The CDR3 is made up of 13 amino acids. The ends were cut back, 5 bases at V and 2 bases at J, with 9 bases in the middle. Germline CDR1 reads SGHVS; CDR2 reads FQNEAQ. The CDR3 reads CASSTRGNTEAFF. The CDR3 DNA reads TGTGCCAGCAGCACCCGGGGAAACACTGAAGCTTTCTTT.

The rearrangement uses TRBV5-1 and TRBJ2-7, with unresolved D. CDR3 length: 13 residues. Trimming left V 0 bases short and J 2 bases short, with 6 bases between. CDR1 and CDR2 from the germline V gene are SGHRS and YFSETQ. Here the CDR3 DNA reads TGCGCCAGCAGCTTGGACAGTGCCTACGAGCAGTACTTC. Amino acid sequence: CASSLDSAYEQYF.

The count of this clone is one. V usage is TRBV10-2 and J usage is TRBJ2-3, with 7 bases that match TRBD2. Trimming took 4 bases from V and 3 from J; bases not matched to a gene: 16. Germline V lookup: CDR1 WSHSY, CDR2 SAAADI. The CDR3 extends over 18 amino acids. CDR3 coding DNA: TGCGCCAGCAGTGCCAGCGGGGTCGTTTTCTCCGGTACAGATACGCAGTATTTT. This sequence encodes CASSASGVVFSGTDTQYF.